This T cell receptor (beta chain) was found in a study of CD8+CD57+ T cells in acquired aplastic anemia. This clonotype showed up just a few times. All patients picked for sequencing had shown, by flow cytometry, an expansion of CD8+CD57+ cells. Each of the patients presented with severe acquired aplastic anemia. V lost 1 base to trimming and J lost 1 base, with 11 bases between them. There are 16 residues in the CDR3. CDR1 is LNHDA and CDR2 is SQIVND in the germline V gene (reference sequence). The TCR beta profiling, which covered VDJ combination and CDR3 sequence, was carried out using genomic DNA as the template. TCRdb reprocessed the reads with MiXCR, giving one entry per CDR3 protein. This repertoire shows 120,000 or so distinct CDR3 sequences, nearly 40% found once; its top ten account for 2.6%.

This sequence originates from a human donor with aplastic anemia. Sequencing was performed on sorted CD4+, CD8+, or CD8+CD57+ T cells (not recorded which) from PBMCs. The rearrangement joins TRBV19 to TRBJ1-5; D is unclear. The CDR3 DNA is TGTGCCAGTAGTATAGTACGACTTAAGAGCAATCAGCCCCAGCATTTT. It specifies CASSIVRLKSNQPQHF.